A selection of T cell receptor beta chains follows, all from one sample in a study of CD8 T cells in ankylosing spondylitis. Using its own MiXCR run on the 5' RACE reads, TCRdb lists one record per CDR3 protein. The data contain 450,000 or so distinct CDR3 sequences, 25% to 30% of them singletons. The material sequenced was blood, either unsorted or a sorted T cell fraction (not recorded which). The receptors stem from a male donor with ankylosing spondylitis. CDR3s include the opening cysteine and the closing phenylalanine or tryptophan. D genes are given only for firm matches. Not every row has a clone size; where given, it reads once, few, many or a size class.

clone_size	d_call	j_call	v_call	cdr3_nt	cdr3_aa
.	TRBD1	TRBJ1-6	TRBV20-1	TGCAGTGCCCAGGGGGGTTTCTATAATTCACCCCTCCACTTT	CSAQGGFYNSPLHF
.	.	TRBJ1-4	TRBV20-1	TGCAGTGCTAGCCAGGGAACAACTAATGAAAAACTGTTTTTT	CSASQGTTNEKLFF
few	.	TRBJ1-1	TRBV15	TGTGCCACCAGCAGAGTTTTGGGGCCTGAAGCTTTCTTT	CATSRVLGPEAFF
few	.	TRBJ2-3	TRBV29-1	TGCAGCGCCCGGGACCAACCAGATACGCAGTATTTT	CSARDQPDTQYF
.	.	TRBJ1-6	TRBV5-1	TGTGCCAGCAGTTTGGAGGCTAATTCACCCCTCCACTTT	CASSLEANSPLHF
few	.	TRBJ2-2	TRBV7-9	TGTGCCAGCAGCCTGTTAACGAACACCGGGGAGCTGTTTTTT	CASSLLTNTGELFF
.	.	TRBJ2-2	TRBV20-1	TGCAGTGCTCTCGACAGGAAGACGAACACCGGGGAGCTGTTTTTT	CSALDRKTNTGELFF
.	.	TRBJ1-2	TRBV2	TGTGCCAGCACAAGAGGCTTTTATGTTCCCTATGGCTACACCTTC	CASTRGFYVPYGYTF
.	.	TRBJ1-2	TRBV7-9	TGTGCCAGCATCCCCCCGGGGGCAGTTCTATTCTATGGCTACACCTTC	CASIPPGAVLFYGYTF
few	.	TRBJ2-1	TRBV19	TGTGCCAGTAGTATTTCTAGGGCGGTCAATGAGCAGTTCTTC	CASSISRAVNEQFF
.	TRBD2	TRBJ2-1	TRBV12-3/TRBV12-4	TGTGCCAGCAGTTTAGCCCTAGCGGGAGTTAGGAATGAGCAGTTCTTC	CASSLALAGVRNEQFF
.	TRBD1	TRBJ2-1	TRBV14	TGTGCCAGCAGCCCCTGGGTGGGGGACAGTGAGCAGTTCTTC	CASSPWVGDSEQFF
few	TRBD1	TRBJ1-1	TRBV5-1	TGCGCCAGCAGCTTTAGAGGACAGGGGGTTGAAGCTTTCTTT	CASSFRGQGVEAFF
.	TRBD1	TRBJ1-1	TRBV20-1	TGCAGTGCTTTAACTGACAGGGGAACTGAAGCTTTCTTT	CSALTDRGTEAFF
few	.	TRBJ2-3	TRBV7-9	TGTGCCAGCAGCCAGGGACCGGCGGGCACAGATACGCAGTATTTT	CASSQGPAGTDTQYF
few	TRBD1	TRBJ1-1	TRBV25-1	TGTGCCAGCAGCCGCCGGACAGGCGGAACTGAAGCTTTCTTT	CASSRRTGGTEAFF
.	TRBD1	TRBJ2-2	TRBV24-1	TGTGCCACCAGTGATTTGGGACAGGCCGGGGAGCTGTTTTTT	CATSDLGQAGELFF
.	.	TRBJ2-1	TRBV29-1	TGCAGCGTTGAAGATCCAGGCGAGGGTCTTCAAAAGTTCTTC	CSVEDPGEGLQKFF
few	.	TRBJ2-3	TRBV6-1	TGTGCCAGCAGTGAGAGGGGTCTTGCAGATACGCAGTATTTT	CASSERGLADTQYF
.	TRBD2	TRBJ2-3	TRBV20-1	TGCAGTGCTAGAGAGTTCTTAGCGGGAGGTGCAGATACGCAGTATTTT	CSAREFLAGGADTQYF
few	.	TRBJ2-7	TRBV10-3	TGTGCCATCAGTGTGCGGGGCGAGCAGTACTTC	CAISVRGEQYF
many	.	TRBJ2-1	TRBV12-3/TRBV12-4	TGTGCCAGCAGTTTAGGGATGGGACTCGCTCCAGTGTCCAATGAGCAGTTCTTC	CASSLGMGLAPVSNEQFF
.	TRBD1	TRBJ1-1	TRBV29-1	TGCAGCGCCACTCAGGGGGGAAACACTGAAGCTTTCTTT	CSATQGGNTEAFF
.	.	TRBJ2-7	TRBV15	TGTGCCACCAGCAGAGATGGGCGCGGCTTGGAGCAGTACTTC	CATSRDGRGLEQYF
few	TRBD2	TRBJ2-2	TRBV30	TGTGCCTGGAGACTAGCGGAAGTCACCGGGGAGCTGTTTTTT	CAWRLAEVTGELFF
many	TRBD2	TRBJ2-5	TRBV12-3/TRBV12-4	TGTGCCAGCAGTTGGGGCGGGAGCGAGACCCAGTACTTC	CASSWGGSETQYF
few	.	TRBJ2-1	TRBV5-1	TGCGCCAGCAGCTTGCAAGACTCCTACAATGAGCAGTTCTTC	CASSLQDSYNEQFF
.	TRBD1	TRBJ1-2	TRBV5-1	TGCGCCAGCAGGGTCGGGCCAGGGGGTAACTATGGCTACACCTTC	CASRVGPGGNYGYTF
.	.	TRBJ1-6	TRBV5-1	TGCGCCAGCAGCTTGGGGGACGATAATTCACCCCTCCACTTT	CASSLGDDNSPLHF
many	TRBD2	TRBJ2-1	TRBV20-1	TGCAGTGCTGGGGGACTAGCCTATGAGCAGTTCTTC	CSAGGLAYEQFF
.	.	TRBJ2-2	TRBV7-7	TGTGCCAGCAGCTCGGATGGGGCGAACACCGGGGAGCTGTTTTTT	CASSSDGANTGELFF
.	.	TRBJ2-7	TRBV9	TGTGCCAGCAGCGTAGATTGGAGCAACTACGAGCAGTACTTC	CASSVDWSNYEQYF
few	TRBD1	TRBJ1-2	TRBV29-1	TGCAGCGTTGGTCAGGGGGCGGGCGATTATGGCTACACCTTC	CSVGQGAGDYGYTF
few	.	TRBJ2-1	TRBV28	TGTGCCAGCACCCAACAGGCCTCGCCCCAGAAGGAGTTCTTC	CASTQQASPQKEFF
few	.	TRBJ1-6	TRBV20-1	TGCAGTGCTAGTAGTCTCCGGAGCTCCTATAATTCACCCCTCCACTTT	CSASSLRSSYNSPLHF
few	.	TRBJ2-1	TRBV14	TGTGCCAGCAGCCGGACCAGCCCCTTCAATGAGCAGTTCTTC	CASSRTSPFNEQFF
few	.	TRBJ2-2	TRBV11-1	TGTGCCAGCAGCCCACTCCCCGTAGTTCAAGCGAACACCGGGGAGCTGTTTTTT	CASSPLPVVQANTGELFF
few	TRBD1	TRBJ2-1	TRBV7-9	TGTGCCAGCAGCTGGACAGGGGGCATTGGCAATGAGCAGTTCTTC	CASSWTGGIGNEQFF
.	.	TRBJ2-5	TRBV2	TGTGCCAGCAGTGAAGCCCTCCAGGGACAAGAGACCCAGTACTTC	CASSEALQGQETQYF
few	.	TRBJ2-1	TRBV6-1	TGTGCCAGCAGTGATAAGGGGGCCTACAATGAGCAGTTCTTC	CASSDKGAYNEQFF
few	.	TRBJ1-1	TRBV29-1	TGCAGCGTTGAAGATGCAGGACGGAGGATGAACACTGAAGCTTTCTTT	CSVEDAGRRMNTEAFF
few	TRBD2	TRBJ2-1	TRBV3-1	TGTGCCAGCAGCGGCGGGAGGGGGGAGTACAATGAGCAGTTCTTC	CASSGGRGEYNEQFF
few	TRBD2	TRBJ2-1	TRBV30	TGTGCCGGTATAGCGGGAGGGGTCTACAATGAGCAGTTCTTC	CAGIAGGVYNEQFF
.	.	TRBJ1-5	TRBV20-1	TGCAGTGCTAGGGACCAGCTCAATCAGCCCCAGCATTTT	CSARDQLNQPQHF
few	.	TRBJ2-7	TRBV11-2	TGTGCCAGCAGCCCCTGGGGACGGAGTTACGAGCAGTACTTC	CASSPWGRSYEQYF
.	.	TRBJ2-7	TRBV20-1	TGCAGTGCGCCGCTATTTTCCAACGAGCAGTACTTC	CSAPLFSNEQYF
.	.	TRBJ2-1	TRBV11-2	TGTGCCAGCAGCCCGGTGCAGGGGGGGACTAGCTCCTACAATGAGCAGTTCTTC	CASSPVQGGTSSYNEQFF
few	.	TRBJ1-2	TRBV5-6	TGTGCCAGCAGCTCTCGGGACGGGTCGTTTGGCTACACCTTC	CASSSRDGSFGYTF
few	.	TRBJ1-2	TRBV20-1	TGCAGTGCTAGGAACAGCAAATCCCTGTATGGCTACACCTTC	CSARNSKSLYGYTF
few	TRBD2	TRBJ2-3	TRBV7-2	TGTGCCAGCAGCTTAGCGAGGCTAGCGGGGACAGATACGCAGTATTTT	CASSLARLAGTDTQYF
.	.	TRBJ1-3	TRBV24-1	TGTGCCACCAGTGATCCCCTTGGAAACACCATATATTTT	CATSDPLGNTIYF
few	TRBD2	TRBJ2-1	TRBV20-1	TGCAGTGCCACAAAGGGACTAGCGGATTACAATGAGCAGTTCTTC	CSATKGLADYNEQFF
.	.	TRBJ2-2	TRBV7-9	TGTGCCAGCAGCTCCGGACAAACCGGGGAGCTGTTTTTT	CASSSGQTGELFF
few	TRBD1	TRBJ2-7	TRBV20-1	TGCAGTGCTAGCCCAGACGACAGGGGGATGTACGAGCAGTACTTC	CSASPDDRGMYEQYF
.	.	TRBJ1-5	TRBV10-3	TGTGCCATCAGCGCCGGGGGCGATCAGCCCCAGCATTTT	CAISAGGDQPQHF
.	.	TRBJ2-2	TRBV2	TGTGCCAGCACCGACGGGGCAGGACGCACCGGGGAGCTGTTTTTT	CASTDGAGRTGELFF
few	.	TRBJ1-5	TRBV20-1	TGCAGTGCTAGTTCTGGGTTTGGGCAGCCCCAGCATTTT	CSASSGFGQPQHF
few	TRBD2	TRBJ2-2	TRBV20-1	TGCAGTGCTAGTCCTCGGACTAGCGGGAGTAGGACCACCGGGGAGCTGTTTTTT	CSASPRTSGSRTTGELFF